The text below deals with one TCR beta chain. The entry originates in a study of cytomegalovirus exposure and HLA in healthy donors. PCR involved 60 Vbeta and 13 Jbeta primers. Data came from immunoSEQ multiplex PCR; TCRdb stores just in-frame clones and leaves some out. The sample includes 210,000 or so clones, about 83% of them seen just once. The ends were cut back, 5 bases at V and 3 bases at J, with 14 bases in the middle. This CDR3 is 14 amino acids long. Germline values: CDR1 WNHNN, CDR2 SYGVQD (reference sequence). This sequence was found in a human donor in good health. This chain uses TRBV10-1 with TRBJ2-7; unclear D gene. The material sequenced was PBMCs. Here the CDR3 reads CASSNRHQHYEQYF. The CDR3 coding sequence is TGCGCCAGCAGTAACAGACACCAACACTACGAGCAGTACTTC.